One and the same sample provided the 25 T cell receptor beta chains below, sequenced in a study of cytomegalovirus exposure and HLA in healthy donors. The primer mix had 60 Vbeta and 13 Jbeta primers. The table came from immunoSEQ multiplex PCR; TCRdb's copy has only in-frame clones and leaves some out. The sample comprises some 180,000 clones, around four fifths of which are singletons, and approximately 1.4% rests with the top ten. Sequenced: PBMCs. Source of these receptors: a man in his late teens or twenties in good health and CMV-seronegative.

As concerns this clone: Sequence at one end of the junction differs from germline and may be a read error. J is TRBJ1-1 and V is TRBV19; a possible D gene is TRBD1 (5 bases). The CDR3 is 16 residues long. Germline V gene data show CDR1 as LNHDA and CDR2 as SQIVND (reference sequence). In DNA, the CDR3 is TGTGCCAGTAGTTTAGACGGTTGGACAATGAACACTGAAGCTTTCTTT. It encodes CASSLDGWTMNTEAFF.

This clone showed up just once. The CDR3 region is CASSWTRTDTQYF. The CDR3, as DNA: TGTGCCAGCAGCTGGACTCGCACAGATACGCAGTATTTT. This chain uses TRBV13 with TRBJ2-3; possible D gene TRBD2, 5 bases. The V and J ends lost 4 bases and 1 base respectively, with 6 bases between them. There are 13 residues in the CDR3. Germline V lookup: CDR1 PRHDT, CDR2 FYEKMQ (reference sequence).

This clone was counted a single time. CDR3 bases: TGTGCCAGCAGTCTCCGGGAAACGAGATTGGACATTCAGTACTTC. It encodes CASSLRETRLDIQYF. V and J are TRBV2 and TRBJ2-4, with D perhaps matching TRBD2 (5 bases). V dropped 5 bases and J dropped 8 bases, with 19 bases sitting between them. The length of the CDR3 is 15 residues. Germline CDR1 and CDR2: SNHLY and FYNNEI.

This rearrangement joins TRBV30 to TRBJ2-5; 8 positions match TRBD2. This CDR3 region has 13 residues. Germline trimming cut 1 base from V and 9 bases from J; bases unmatched to any gene: 7. Germline CDR1 and CDR2: GTSNPN and SVGIG (reference sequence). The CDR3 here is CAWSAGGTCPQYF. The CDR3 DNA reads as TGTGCCTGGAGTGCGGGAGGGACCTGCCCCCAGTACTTC.

The rearrangement links TRBV19 to TRBJ1-5, with 7 bases matching TRBD1. The CDR3 contains 12 residues. The germline V gene has CDR1 LNHDA and CDR2 SQIVND (reference sequence). J was trimmed by 4 bases and V by 10 bases; bases with no gene match: 4. The chain's CDR3 is CATRDSNQPQHF. The CDR3 DNA reads TGTGCCACCAGGGACAGTAATCAGCCCCAGCATTTT.

This chain joins TRBV19 and TRBJ2-1; D is perhaps TRBD2 (5 bases). CDR3 size: 16 residues. Germline assignment: CDR1 LNHDA and CDR2 SQIVND (reference sequence). Trimming cost V 1 base and J 0 bases, with 10 bases left between them. Written as DNA, the CDR3 is TGTGCCAGTAGTATAGGAAGGAGGTTCTCCTACAATGAGCAGTTCTTC. This sequence encodes CASSIGRRFSYNEQFF.

This chain connects TRBV6-5 to TRBJ1-2; no definite D call. Germline V gene sequence: CDR1 MNHEY, CDR2 SVGAGI. Trimming took off 0 bases at V and 1 base at J, with 12 bases between the two ends. This CDR3 has 16 residues. In nucleotides, the CDR3 is TGTGCCAGCAGTTACTCGGGCGCCCTCCATAACTATGGCTACACCTTC. This encodes CASSYSGALHNYGYTF.

This sequence joins TRBV6-1 and TRBJ1-5, with TRBD1 matching over 10 bases. Germline loops: CDR1 MNHNS, CDR2 SASEGT. The CDR3 sequence is 14 residues long. J gave up 4 bases and V 8 bases, and 5 bases lay outside the gene matches. CDR3 sequence: CASHRQGANQPQHF. Written as DNA, the CDR3 is TGTGCCAGCCATCGACAGGGGGCGAATCAGCCCCAGCATTTT.

V is TRBV7-9 and J is TRBJ1-2; TRBD1 agrees at 8 bases. V shed 5 bases, J shed 6 bases, and the junction held 14 bases outside the gene matches. This CDR3 contains 16 residues. Germline lookup yields CDR1 SEHNR and CDR2 FQNEAQ (reference sequence). The CDR3 DNA is TGTGCCAGCAGCACGCTACCCCCAGGGGGCCAAGATGGCTACACCTTC. Amino acid sequence: CASSTLPPGGQDGYTF.

The chain combines TRBV4-1 with TRBJ2-5, with 9 positions matching TRBD1. The CDR3 sequence is 16 residues long. The V gene end was trimmed by 3 bases and the J gene end by 7 bases; junction bases not matched to a gene: 12. Germline V gene data show CDR1 as MGHRA and CDR2 as YSYEKL. CDR3 nucleotides: TGCGCCAGCAGCCAGGCCCAGACAGGGGGTAATAGGACCCAGTACTTC. This sequence encodes CASSQAQTGGNRTQYF.

As DNA, the CDR3 is TGTGCCAGCAGTTACGCAGTCTCACCCTACAATGAGCAGTTCTTC. It specifies CASSYAVSPYNEQFF. This rearrangement joins TRBV6-6 to TRBJ2-1; D is unclear. Per the germline V gene, CDR1 is MNHNY and CDR2 is SVGAGI (reference sequence). The CDR3 length is 15 residues. The germline V and J ends were trimmed by 2 bases and 2 bases, with 10 bases remaining between them.

V gene TRBV4-3 combines with J gene TRBJ1-6; D gene uncertain. V was shortened by 0 bases and J by 5 bases, with 26 bases between the two germline ends. The germline CDR1 and CDR2 sequences are LGHNA and YSLEER. The CDR3 loop spans 21 amino acids. DNA for the CDR3: TGCGCCAGCAGCCAAGATTGGGAGGAGGCTCCTCCCAATAAAGATAATTCACCCCTCCACTTT. Encoded protein: CASSQDWEEAPPNKDNSPLHF.

This chain joins TRBV27 and TRBJ1-2; 7 bases fit TRBD1. CDR3 length: 14 amino acids. Trimming took 5 bases from V and 8 from J; bases not matched to a gene: 11. CDR1 MNHEY and CDR2 SMNVEV come from the germline V gene (reference sequence). CDR3 sequence reads: CASSPYAGGEGYTF. The CDR3 nucleotides are TGTGCCAGCAGTCCCTACGCAGGGGGTGAAGGCTACACCTTC.

The chain recombines TRBV4-2 with TRBJ2-1, with 7 nucleotides matching TRBD2. Germline assignment: CDR1 LGHNA and CDR2 YNFKEQ. There are 18 residues in the CDR3. The J segment lost 2 bases and the V segment lost 4 bases, leaving 14 bases of the junction unmatched. CDR3 bases: TGTGCCAGCAGCCCCGACCCTGATGCTAGCGGCCCCTACAATGAGCAGTTCTTC. Translating it yields CASSPDPDASGPYNEQFF.

V gene TRBV2 combines with J gene TRBJ2-5; 12 nucleotides align to TRBD2. The J segment lost 2 bases and the V segment lost 3 bases, leaving 7 bases of the junction unmatched. Germline CDR1 and CDR2: SNHLY and FYNNEI. The CDR3 is 17 residues long. This chain's CDR3 is CASSEGKLAGGQETQYF. CDR3 sequence (DNA): TGTGCCAGCAGTGAGGGGAAGCTAGCGGGAGGGCAAGAGACCCAGTACTTC.

The chain has TRBV5-6 and TRBJ2-5, with 8 positions matching TRBD2. The end of the DNA is better explained by TRBJ2-7, so the J call may be wrong. The CDR3 contains 16 residues. Germline V gene lookup returns CDR1 SGHDT and CDR2 YYEEEE. For the CDR3, the DNA is TGTGCCAGCTCCTCTTTAACTAGCGGTCCCTTCTACGAGCAGTACTTC. Translating gives CASSSLTSGPFYEQYF.

The chain couples TRBV7-9 to TRBJ2-7; the match to TRBD1 covers 9 bases. The CDR3 has 14 residues. The germline V gene encodes CDR1 SEHNR and CDR2 FQNEAQ (reference sequence). Trimming at V came to 5 bases and at J to 3 bases, leaving 5 bases not matched to a gene. In nucleotides, the CDR3 is TGTGCCAGCAGCGACCGGGACAGGGACTACGAGCAGTACTTC. It codes for CASSDRDRDYEQYF.

The chain couples TRBV7-9 to TRBJ2-1; 7 positions match TRBD1. The germline gives CDR1 SEHNR, CDR2 FQNEAQ (reference sequence). The CDR3 is 14 residues long. V lost 1 base and J lost 7; bases outside the gene matches: 4. CDR3 sequence: CASSLGQGMNEQFF. The CDR3 DNA is TGTGCCAGCAGCTTAGGACAGGGCATGAATGAGCAGTTCTTC.

There are a few counts of this clone. The chain is built from TRBV10-3 and TRBJ2-5; TRBD1 might be the D (5 bases). Germline V CDR1 and CDR2: ENHRY, SYGVKD. The CDR3 spans 14 residues. Trimming shortened V by 6 bases and J by 3 bases, and 14 bases separated the two germline ends. CDR3 amino acids: CAISRPGAEETQYF. The CDR3 nucleotides are TGTGCCATCAGCCGACCTGGGGCCGAAGAGACCCAGTACTTC.

The CDR3 here is CAWSRDSQETQYF. The CDR3 nucleotides are TGTGCCTGGAGTCGGGACTCGCAAGAGACCCAGTACTTC. V and J are TRBV30 and TRBJ2-5; TRBD2 might be the D (6 bases). V gave up 2 bases and J gave up 2 bases, with 9 bases separating them. Germline V gene sequence: CDR1 GTSNPN, CDR2 SVGIG (reference sequence). CDR3 length equals 13 residues.

This chain connects TRBV7-8 to TRBJ1-2; 7 bases map to TRBD1. With V trimmed by 3 bases and J by 4 bases, 5 bases remained unmatched. Germline V gene data show CDR1 as SGHVS and CDR2 as FQNEAQ. The CDR3 spans 14 residues. As DNA, the CDR3 is TGTGCCAGCAGCTTGGACGACAGGGTCTATGGCTACACCTTC. Encoded protein: CASSLDDRVYGYTF.

The DNA of the CDR3 is TGTGCCAGCAGCGCCGGGATCACCTACGCTGGGGAAGAGACCCAGTACTTC. Amino acids: CASSAGITYAGEETQYF. V and J are TRBV7-6 and TRBJ2-5; possibly TRBD2 for D (5 bases). The CDR3 has 17 residues. The germline V gene has CDR1 SGHVS and CDR2 FNYEAQ. Trimming cost V 5 bases and J 3 bases, with 22 bases left between them.

The chain carries TRBV11-2 and TRBJ1-2, with 11 bases identical to TRBD1. V lost 0 bases, J lost 1 base, and 7 bases stayed unmatched. The CDR3 is 18 residues long. Per germline, CDR1 SGHAT and CDR2 FQNNGV. This chain's CDR3 is CASSLEIGQGASNYGYTF. DNA of the CDR3: TGTGCCAGCAGCTTAGAAATTGGACAGGGGGCGAGTAACTATGGCTACACCTTC.

The genes are TRBV27 and TRBJ2-1, with TRBD1 matching 8 bases. After removal of 7 bases from V and 3 bases from J, the junction contained 11 bases not matched to a gene. This CDR3 spans 16 amino acids. Germline V lookup: CDR1 MNHEY, CDR2 SMNVEV (reference sequence). The CDR3 loop reads CASTKQGQVLYNEQFF. CDR3 nucleotides: TGTGCCAGCACTAAACAGGGACAGGTGCTCTACAATGAGCAGTTCTTC.

The chain couples TRBV2 to TRBJ2-3, with 13 bases aligning to TRBD2. CDR1 is SNHLY, CDR2 FYNNEI, per germline. The CDR3 consists of 16 residues. The trim removed 6 bases at V and 6 bases at J, leaving 9 bases unmatched. Here the CDR3 DNA reads TGTGCCAGCAGACGGACTAGCGGGGGCCCCCGGGATACGCAGTATTTT. Residues: CASRRTSGGPRDTQYF.